This entry is about one TCR beta chain. The CDR3 covers 17 residues. Trimming shortened V by 5 bases and J by 10 bases, and 28 bases separated the two germline ends. Germline V CDR1 and CDR2: PRHDT, FYEKMQ (reference sequence). The sample comes from a study of blood T cell repertoires in COVID-19. As originally analysed: Estimated nucleated cell counts came from reference gene primer amplification. Assay: immunoSEQ multiplex PCR; the TCRdb copy retains only in-frame clones and omits some. The V and J calls and the clone size are those of that table, but D and trimming were determined from the DNA. The sample contains tens of thousands of clones, 92% of which appear only once.

The chain carries TRBV13 and TRBJ2-3, with D tentatively TRBD2 (6 bases). The receptor's source is a man aged 50-60 years with active COVID-19. The specimen was peripheral blood. CDR3 loop: CASSDGTGTLYLRAQYF. CDR3 sequence (DNA): TGTGCCAGCAGCGACGGGACCGGGACTCTATACCTTCGGGCGCAGTATTTT.